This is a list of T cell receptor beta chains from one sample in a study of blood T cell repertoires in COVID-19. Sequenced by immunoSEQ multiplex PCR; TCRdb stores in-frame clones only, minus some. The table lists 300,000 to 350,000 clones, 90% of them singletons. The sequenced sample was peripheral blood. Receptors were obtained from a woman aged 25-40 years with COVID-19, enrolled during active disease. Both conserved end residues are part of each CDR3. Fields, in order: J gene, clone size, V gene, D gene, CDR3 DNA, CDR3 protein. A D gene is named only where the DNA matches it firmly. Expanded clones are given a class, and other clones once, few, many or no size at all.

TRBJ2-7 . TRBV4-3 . TGCGGCAAACGACGGGACACACTATTCCTATCCTACGAGCAGTACTTC CGKRRDTLFLSYEQYF
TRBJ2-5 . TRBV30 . TGTGCCTGGAGCAGGGATCACCAAGAGACCCAGTACTTC CAWSRDHQETQYF
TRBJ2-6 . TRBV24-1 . TGTGCCACCAGTGGGGCCGGCTACTCTGGGGCCAACGTCCTGACTTTC CATSGAGYSGANVLTF
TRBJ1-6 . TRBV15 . TGTGCCACCAGCAGAGAACAGGGTGTCAATTCACCCCTCCACTTT CATSREQGVNSPLHF
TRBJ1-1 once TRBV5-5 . TGTGCCAGCAGCTTGAACTGGTACACTGAAGCTTTCTTT CASSLNWYTEAFF
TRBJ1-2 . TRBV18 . TGTGCCAGCTCACCCTCAGGACAGTTCTACACCTTC CASSPSGQFYTF
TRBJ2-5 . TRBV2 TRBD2 TGTGCCAGCAGTGAACTAGCGGGAGAGACCCAGTACTTC CASSELAGETQYF
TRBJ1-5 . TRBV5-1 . TGCGCCAGCAGCAAGAGCAGCAATCAGCCCCAGCATTTT CASSKSSNQPQHF
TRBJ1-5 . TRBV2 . TGTGCCAGCAGCCCGACGCGGGTTAATCAGCCCCAGCATTTT CASSPTRVNQPQHF
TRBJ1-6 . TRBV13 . TGTGCCAGCAGTTCGGGGAGATATAATTCACCCCTCCACTTT CASSSGRYNSPLHF
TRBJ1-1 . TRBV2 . TGTGCCAGTCGGACAGCCGAAGCTTTCTTT CASRTAEAFF
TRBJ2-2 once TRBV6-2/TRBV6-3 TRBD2 TGTGCCAGCAGTTACCTATGGACTAGCGGGAGTATCCCCGGGGAGCTGTTTTTT CASSYLWTSGSIPGELFF
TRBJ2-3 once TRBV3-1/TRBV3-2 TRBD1 TGTGCCAGCAGCCTGACAGGGGGAAGCACAGATACGCAGTATTTT CASSLTGGSTDTQYF
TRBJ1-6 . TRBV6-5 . TGTGCCAGCAGTTACTTTCAGGGAAACAATTCACCCCTCCACTTT CASSYFQGNNSPLHF
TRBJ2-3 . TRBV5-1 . TGCGCCAGCAGAGGCGGGGTGAGCACAGATACGCAGTATTTT CASRGGVSTDTQYF
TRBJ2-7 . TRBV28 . TGTGCCAGCAGTTCTACAGGGAACGAGCAGTACTTC CASSSTGNEQYF
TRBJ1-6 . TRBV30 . TGTGCCTCTCAGGGGACCCCGAGCTCCTATAATTCACCCCTCCACTTT CASQGTPSSYNSPLHF
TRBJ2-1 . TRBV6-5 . TGTGCCAGCAGTACGGATGTCCGGGGTGAGCAGTTCTTC CASSTDVRGEQFF
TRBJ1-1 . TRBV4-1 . TGCGCCAGCAGCCAAGAATGGGCAGGGTGGACTGAAGCTTTCTTT CASSQEWAGWTEAFF
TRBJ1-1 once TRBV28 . TGTGCCAGCAGTTTTTTGGGTGTTTCGGGGACTGAAGCTTTCTTT CASSFLGVSGTEAFF
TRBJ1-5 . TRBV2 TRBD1 TGTGCCAGCAGTCAGACAGGGGATGGCAATCAGCCCCAGCATTTT CASSQTGDGNQPQHF
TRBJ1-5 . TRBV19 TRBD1 TGTGCCAGTAGTATCCTAGGACAGGGCGGTGGACAGCCCCAGCATTTT CASSILGQGGGQPQHF
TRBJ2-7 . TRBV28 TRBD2 TGTGCCAGCAGTTTTGCGGCGGGAGGGCGGTACGAGCAGTACTTC CASSFAAGGRYEQYF
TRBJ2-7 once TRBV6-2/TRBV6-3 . TGTGCCAGCAACCCATCGCCCGGTCAAACCTACGAGCAGTACTTC CASNPSPGQTYEQYF
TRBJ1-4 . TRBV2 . TGTGCCAGCTTTCGCGGGGTTTCCGCAAGGGAACTGTTTTTT CASFRGVSARELFF
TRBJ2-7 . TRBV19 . TGTGCCAGTAGTAATCAGGGAAAATCCTCCTACGAGCAGTACTTC CASSNQGKSSYEQYF
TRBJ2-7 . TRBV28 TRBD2 TGTGCCAGCAGTTCGCGGGGACTAGCGGGAGGGCCACGGGAGCAGTACTTC CASSSRGLAGGPREQYF